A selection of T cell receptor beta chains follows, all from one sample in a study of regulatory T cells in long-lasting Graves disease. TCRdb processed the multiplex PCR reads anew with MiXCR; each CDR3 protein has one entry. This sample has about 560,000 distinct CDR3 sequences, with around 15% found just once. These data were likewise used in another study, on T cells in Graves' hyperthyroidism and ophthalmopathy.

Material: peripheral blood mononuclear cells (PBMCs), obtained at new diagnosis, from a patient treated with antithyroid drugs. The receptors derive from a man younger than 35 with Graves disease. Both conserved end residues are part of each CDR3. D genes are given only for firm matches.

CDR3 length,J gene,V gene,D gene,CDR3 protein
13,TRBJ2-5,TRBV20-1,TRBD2,CSVPGRVQETQYF
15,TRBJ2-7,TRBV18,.,CASSPQSRAVYEQYF
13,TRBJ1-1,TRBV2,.,CASSESKSWLAFF
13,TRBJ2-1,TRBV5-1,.,CASSLVSVNEQFF
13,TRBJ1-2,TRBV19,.,CASSGPPAYGYTF
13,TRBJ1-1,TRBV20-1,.,CSAQTDSNTEAFF
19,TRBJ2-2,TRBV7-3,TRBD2,CASSLTSGRAEGRTGELFF
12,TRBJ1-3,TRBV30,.,CATLSSGNTIYF
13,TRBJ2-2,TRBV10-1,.,CASSEGDTGELFF
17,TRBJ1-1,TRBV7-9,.,CASSSLRGATSNTEAFF
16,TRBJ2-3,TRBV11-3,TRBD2,CASSMGAGRRTDTQYF
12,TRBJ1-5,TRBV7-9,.,CASSVRYQPQHF
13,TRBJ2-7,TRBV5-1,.,CASSWDSDLEQYF
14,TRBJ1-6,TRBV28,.,CAIRGFSYNSPLHF
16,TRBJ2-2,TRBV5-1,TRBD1,CASSLEGAVDTGELFF
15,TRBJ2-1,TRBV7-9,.,CASSLFASITNEQFF
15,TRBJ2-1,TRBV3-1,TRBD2,CASSQREGSGGEQFF
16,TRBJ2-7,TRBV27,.,CASSPIGQGEGNEQYF
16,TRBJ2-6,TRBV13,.,CASSAPSASGANVLTF
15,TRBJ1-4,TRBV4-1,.,CASSQAGGIYEKLFF
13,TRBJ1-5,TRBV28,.,CASSLSGWQPQHF
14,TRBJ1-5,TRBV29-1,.,CSVVEGGSNQPQHF
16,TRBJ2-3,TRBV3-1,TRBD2,CASSSQSGSQADTQYF
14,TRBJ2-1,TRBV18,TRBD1,CASSPRDRYNEQFF
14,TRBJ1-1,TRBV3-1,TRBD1,CASSQVSGGTEAFF
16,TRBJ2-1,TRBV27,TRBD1,CASSSTGTGTYNEQFF
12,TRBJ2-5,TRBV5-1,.,CASSANQETQYF
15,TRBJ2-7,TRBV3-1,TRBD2,CASSFRTSGSSEQYF
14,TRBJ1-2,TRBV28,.,CASSPPGVDYGYTF
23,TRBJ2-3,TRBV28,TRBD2,CASSSDTSRTSGGAAKDTDTQYF
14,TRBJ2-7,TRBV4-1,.,CASSQSRTTYEQYF